The entry below describes one T cell receptor (beta chain). This record comes from a study of OX40 agonist ivuxolimab in advanced cancers. Measured with immunoSEQ multiplex PCR; TCRdb has only the in-frame clones, and not every one. The data show about 17,000 clones, roughly 87% seen once. V lost 6 bases to trimming and J lost 2 bases, with 9 bases between them. The CDR3 consists of 13 residues. Germline V gene data show CDR1 as LNHDA and CDR2 as SQIVND (reference sequence). The source of this sequence is an adult with an advanced solid tumor such as melanoma, head and neck, liver or kidney cancer. The specimen comprised CD4+ or CD8+ T cells sorted from blood, sampled in a trial of the OX40 agonist ivuxolimab. The chain couples TRBV19 to TRBJ2-3; D remains unclear. The CDR3 DNA reads as TGTGCCAGTAGGATTTCCTCCACAGATACGCAGTATTTT. This encodes CASRISSTDTQYF.